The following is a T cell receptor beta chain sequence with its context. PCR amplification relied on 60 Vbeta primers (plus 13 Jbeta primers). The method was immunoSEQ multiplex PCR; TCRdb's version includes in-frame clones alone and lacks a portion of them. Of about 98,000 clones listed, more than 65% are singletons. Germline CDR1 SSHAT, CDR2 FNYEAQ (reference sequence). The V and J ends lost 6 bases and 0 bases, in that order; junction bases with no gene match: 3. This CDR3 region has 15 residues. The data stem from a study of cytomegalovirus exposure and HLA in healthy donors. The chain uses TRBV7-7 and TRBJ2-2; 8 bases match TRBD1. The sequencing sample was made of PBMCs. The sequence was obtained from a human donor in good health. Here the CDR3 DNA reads TGTGCCAGCAGTCGACAGGGGTCGAACACCGGGGAGCTGTTTTTT. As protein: CASSRQGSNTGELFF. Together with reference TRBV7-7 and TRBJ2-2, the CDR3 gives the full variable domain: GAGVSQSPRYKVTKRGQDVTLRCDPISSHATLYWYQQALGQGPEFLTYFNYEAQPDKSGLPSDRFSAERPEGSISTLTIQRTEQRDSAMYRCASSRQGSNTGELFFGEGSRLTVL.